These 17 T cell receptor beta chains share one sample of origin, sequenced in a study of blood T cell repertoires in COVID-19. The assay was immunoSEQ multiplex PCR, and TCRdb's table has in-frame clones only and misses some. The sample lists tens of thousands of clones; approximately 89% were seen once. Sequencing was carried out using peripheral blood. The receptor set was obtained from an elderly woman with acute or convalescent COVID-19.

The CDR3 sequence is CASSSPGFNSGNTIYF. CDR3 DNA: TGTGCCAGCAGTTCCCCCGGGTTCAACTCTGGAAACACCATATATTTT. The gene calls are TRBV28 and TRBJ1-3; D ambiguous. CDR1 and CDR2 (germline): MDHEN, SYDVKM. The CDR3 length is 16 residues. The V and J ends lost 4 bases and 0 bases respectively, with 13 bases between them. The full variable domain, in which reference TRBV28 and TRBJ1-3 provide the parts outside the CDR3, is DVKVTQSSRYLVKRTGEKVFLECVQDMDHENMFWYRQDPGLGLRLIYFSYDVKMKEKGDIPEGYSVSREKKERFSLILESASTNQTSMYLCASSSPGFNSGNTIYFGEGSWLTVV.

The V gene is TRBV3-1 (or the pseudogene TRBV3-2), the J gene TRBJ1-6, with D possibly being TRBD1 (6 bases). The V gene's germline CDR1 is LGHDT and CDR2 YNNKEL (reference sequence). The CDR3 length is 14 residues. Trimming pared 6 bases from V and 10 bases from J, leaving 16 bases between. CDR3 sequence: CASRRTGRGSPLHF. As DNA, the CDR3 is TGTGCCAGCAGACGCACAGGGAGAGGGTCACCCCTCCACTTT.

The J gene is TRBJ2-3, the V gene TRBV27; 7 bases align to TRBD2. V shed 8 bases and J 4 bases; nucleotides not matched to a gene: 12. CDR3 length: 15 residues. The germline CDR1 and CDR2 sequences are MNHEY and SMNVEV (reference sequence). CDR3 nucleotide sequence: TGTGCCAGCTCCGGGGGGAGGCTAGGCTCAGATACGCAGTATTTT. The encoded protein is CASSGGRLGSDTQYF.

In its sample, this clone was seen a few times. The chain employs TRBV10-2 and TRBJ2-3; 10 bases map to TRBD2. CDR3 length equals 16 residues. V dropped 3 bases and J dropped 0; count of bases not matched to a gene: 3. From germline, CDR1 is WSHSY and CDR2 SAAADI. CDR3 amino acids: CASSELAGLSTDTQYF. The CDR3 DNA follows: TGCGCCAGCAGTGAACTAGCGGGGCTCAGCACAGATACGCAGTATTTT.

This clone was counted a single time. The CDR3 DNA follows: TGTGCCAGTAGCCCTCTGGCGGAGGGGACAGGAGGGGTTGGCGAGCAGTACTTC. Its translation: CASSPLAEGTGGVGEQYF. The chain carries TRBV19 and TRBJ2-7; TRBD1 matches at 8 bases. The CDR3 is 18 amino acids. V was clipped by 6 bases and J by 6 bases; unmatched bases: 22. Per germline, CDR1 LNHDA and CDR2 SQIVND (reference sequence).

The chain couples TRBV6-1 to TRBJ1-2; D ambiguous. V lost 1 base to trimming and J lost 2 bases, with 11 bases between them. The CDR3 extends over 15 amino acids. CDR1 and CDR2 from the germline V gene are MNHNS and SASEGT. The CDR3 DNA reads TGTGCCAGCAGTGAAGGGACTGTTGTCAACTATGGCTACACCTTC. This translates into CASSEGTVVNYGYTF.

V usage is TRBV28 and J usage is TRBJ2-5, with TRBD2 matching over 7 bases. The germline CDR1 and CDR2 sequences are MDHEN and SYDVKM. Trimming cost V 6 bases and J 3 bases; bases outside gene matches: 13. The CDR3 consists of 16 residues. The CDR3 is CASSIGSGLAEETQYF. CDR3 bases: TGTGCCAGCAGCATCGGCAGTGGGCTAGCGGAAGAGACCCAGTACTTC.

The chain is built from TRBV27 and TRBJ2-3, with a tentative D call TRBD2 (5 bases). Germline values: CDR1 MNHEY, CDR2 SMNVEV (reference sequence). The V end was cut by 3 bases, the J end by 6 bases, with 13 bases between. This CDR3 is built from 14 residues. The CDR3 coding sequence is TGTGCCAGCAGTTTTGCGGCTAGCTTCGATACGCAGTATTTT. It yields the protein CASSFAASFDTQYF.

The rearrangement uses TRBV3-1 (or the pseudogene TRBV3-2) and TRBJ2-1; a weak D match, TRBD2 (7 bases). V was clipped by 1 base and J by 0 bases, with 10 bases between them. This CDR3 has 16 residues. CDR1 is LGHDT and CDR2 is YNNKEL in the germline V gene (reference sequence). The CDR3 sequence: CASSQAGGSSYNEQFF. CDR3 DNA sequence: TGTGCCAGCAGCCAAGCGGGGGGCAGCTCCTACAATGAGCAGTTCTTC.

V usage is TRBV13 and J usage is TRBJ2-7; TRBD1 aligns across 10 bases. The CDR3 consists of 15 residues. The germline V gene has CDR1 PRHDT and CDR2 FYEKMQ (reference sequence). Germline trimming cut 6 bases from V and 5 bases from J; bases unmatched to any gene: 10. The CDR3 nucleotides are TGTGCCAGCAGTATCTCGGGACAGGGGATCAACGAGCAGTACTTC. Protein sequence: CASSISGQGINEQYF.

This rearrangement joins TRBV10-2 to TRBJ2-2; TRBD2 agrees at 10 bases. The CDR3 spans 14 residues. The J segment lost 5 bases and the V segment lost 6 bases, leaving 3 bases of the junction unmatched. Per the germline V gene, CDR1 is WSHSY and CDR2 is SAAADI. CDR3 DNA sequence: TGCGCCAGCAGAGCGGGGGGGCATACCGGGGAGCTGTTTTTT. As protein: CASRAGGHTGELFF.

The J gene is TRBJ2-7, the V gene TRBV3-1 (or the pseudogene TRBV3-2); D remains unclear. CDR3 size: 12 residues. Germline CDR1 is LGHDT and CDR2 is YNNKEL (reference sequence). V lost 0 bases and J 7 bases, leaving 7 bases between the germline ends. The CDR3 here is CASSQDRREQYF. As DNA, the CDR3 is TGTGCCAGCAGCCAAGACCGGCGGGAGCAGTACTTC.

This chain connects TRBV29-1 to TRBJ2-3, with a possible D match to TRBD1 (5 bases). The V gene's germline CDR1 is SQVTM and CDR2 ANQGSEA. The CDR3 runs to 13 residues. V gave up 6 bases and J gave up 1 base, with 11 bases separating them. As DNA, the CDR3 is TGCAGCGTGGCGGAAGGGGGCACAGATACGCAGTATTTT. The encoded protein is CSVAEGGTDTQYF.

The chain carries TRBV7-9 and TRBJ1-2; the D gene is possibly TRBD1 (5 bases). The CDR3 loop spans 16 amino acids. The germline V gene has CDR1 SEHNR and CDR2 FQNEAQ (reference sequence). Trimming took 4 bases from V and 0 from J, leaving 15 bases between them. The CDR3 region is CASSSAGGYTNYGYTF. CDR3 bases: TGTGCCAGCAGCTCCGCGGGGGGGTATACTAACTATGGCTACACCTTC.

The chain joins TRBV6-5 to TRBJ2-7; 7 bases are shared with TRBD2. Germline V lookup: CDR1 MNHEY, CDR2 SVGAGI. The CDR3 loop spans 15 amino acids. V gave up 4 bases and J gave up 4 bases; unmatched junction bases: 10. The CDR3 DNA reads TGTGCCAGCAGTTTCGGGGGGAAGGCAAAGTACGAGCAGTACTTC. Translating it yields CASSFGGKAKYEQYF.

The chain combines TRBV5-1 with TRBJ2-2, with 8 bases matching TRBD1. Germline assignment: CDR1 SGHRS and CDR2 YFSETQ. V lost 2 bases, J lost 0 bases, and 6 bases stayed unmatched. The CDR3 totals 17 residues. DNA of the CDR3: TGCGCCAGCAGCTTCGACAGGGGTTCGGCGAACACCGGGGAGCTGTTTTTT. Its protein is CASSFDRGSANTGELFF.

This chain uses TRBV6-6 with TRBJ2-6; 11 bases line up with TRBD1. V lost 5 bases and J lost 0; bases outside the gene matches: 3. CDR1 MNHNY and CDR2 SVGAGI come from the germline V gene (reference sequence). This CDR3 is built from 17 residues. The CDR3 protein is CASSRDRGISGANVLTF. The CDR3 DNA reads as TGTGCCAGCAGTCGGGACAGGGGGATCTCTGGGGCCAACGTCCTGACTTTC.